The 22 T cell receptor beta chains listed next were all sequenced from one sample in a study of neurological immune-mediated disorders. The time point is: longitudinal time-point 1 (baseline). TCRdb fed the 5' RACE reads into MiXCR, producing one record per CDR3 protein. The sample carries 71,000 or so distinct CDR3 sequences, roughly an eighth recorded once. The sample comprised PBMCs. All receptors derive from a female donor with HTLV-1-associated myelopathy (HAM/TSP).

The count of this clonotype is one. CDR3 in DNA: TGTGCCAGCAGCTTAGGAGACCAAGAGACCCAGTTCTTC. This gives the protein CASSLGDQETQFF. The rearrangement uses TRBV11-2 and TRBJ2-1; no firm D call. The CDR3 has 13 residues. The V and J ends lost 1 base and 13 bases respectively, with 14 bases between them. Germline V gene sequence: CDR1 SGHAT, CDR2 FQNNGV. Supplemented by reference TRBV11-2 and TRBJ2-1, the full variable domain reads EAGVAQSPRYKIIEKRQSVAFWCNPISGHATLYWYQQILGQGPKLLIQFQNNGVVDDSQLPKDRFSAERLKGVDSTLKIQPAKLEDSAVYLCASSLGDQETQFFGPGTRLTVL.

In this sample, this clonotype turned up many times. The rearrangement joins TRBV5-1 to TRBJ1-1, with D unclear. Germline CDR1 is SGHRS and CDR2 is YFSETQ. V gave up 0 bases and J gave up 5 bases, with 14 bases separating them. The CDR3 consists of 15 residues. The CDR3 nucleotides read TGCGCCAGCAGCTTGGTTGCGGGTAGCGGGACTGAAGCTTTCTTT. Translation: CASSLVAGSGTEAFF. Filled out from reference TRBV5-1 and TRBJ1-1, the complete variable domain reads KAGVTQTPRYLIKTRGQQVTLSCSPISGHRSVSWYQQTPGQGLQFLFEYFSETQRNKGNFPGRFSGRQFSNSRSEMNVSTLELGDSALYLCASSLVAGSGTEAFFGQGTRLTVV.

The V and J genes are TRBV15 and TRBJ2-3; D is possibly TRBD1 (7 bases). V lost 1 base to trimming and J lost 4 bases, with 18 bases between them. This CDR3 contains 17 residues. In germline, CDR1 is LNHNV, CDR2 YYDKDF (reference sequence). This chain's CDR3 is CATSRVRGQTLSDTQYF. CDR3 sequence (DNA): TGTGCCACCAGCAGAGTGCGGGGACAGACTTTGTCAGATACGCAGTATTTT.

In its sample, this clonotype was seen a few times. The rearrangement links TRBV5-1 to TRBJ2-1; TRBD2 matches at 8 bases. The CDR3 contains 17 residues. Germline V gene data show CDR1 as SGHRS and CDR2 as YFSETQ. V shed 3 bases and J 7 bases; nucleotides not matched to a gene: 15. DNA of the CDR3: TGCGCCAGCAGCTCGCACGTCCCGGGGGGGCCAAATAATGAGCAGTTCTTC. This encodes CASSSHVPGGPNNEQFF.

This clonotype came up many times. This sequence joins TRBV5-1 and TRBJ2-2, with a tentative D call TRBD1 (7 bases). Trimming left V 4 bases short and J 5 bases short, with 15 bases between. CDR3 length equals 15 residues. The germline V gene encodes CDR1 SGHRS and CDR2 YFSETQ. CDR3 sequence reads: CASSLEGAETGELFF. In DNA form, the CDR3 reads TGCGCCAGCAGCCTGGAGGGGGCGGAAACCGGGGAGCTGTTTTTT.

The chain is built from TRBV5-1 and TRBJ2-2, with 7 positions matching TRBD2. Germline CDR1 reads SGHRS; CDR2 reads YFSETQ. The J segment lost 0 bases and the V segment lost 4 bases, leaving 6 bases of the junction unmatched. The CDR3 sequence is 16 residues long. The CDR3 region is CASSHSGGANTGELFF. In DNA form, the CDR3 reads TGCGCCAGCAGCCATTCGGGGGGAGCGAACACCGGGGAGCTGTTTTTT. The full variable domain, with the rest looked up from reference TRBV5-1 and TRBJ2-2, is KAGVTQTPRYLIKTRGQQVTLSCSPISGHRSVSWYQQTPGQGLQFLFEYFSETQRNKGNFPGRFSGRQFSNSRSEMNVSTLELGDSALYLCASSHSGGANTGELFFGEGSRLTVL.

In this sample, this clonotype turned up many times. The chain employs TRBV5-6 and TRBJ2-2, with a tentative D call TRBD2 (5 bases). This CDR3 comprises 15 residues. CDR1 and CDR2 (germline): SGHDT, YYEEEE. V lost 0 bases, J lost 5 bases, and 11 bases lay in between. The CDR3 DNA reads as TGTGCCAGCAGCTTGGCGGGATTTACAACCGGGGAGCTGTTTTTT. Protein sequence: CASSLAGFTTGELFF.

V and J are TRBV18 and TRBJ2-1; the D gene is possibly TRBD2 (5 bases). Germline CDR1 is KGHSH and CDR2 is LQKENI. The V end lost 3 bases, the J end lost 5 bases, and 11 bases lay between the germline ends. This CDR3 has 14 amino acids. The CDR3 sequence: CASSPGSFHNEQFF. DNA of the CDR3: TGTGCCAGCTCACCGGGGAGTTTTCACAATGAGCAGTTCTTC.

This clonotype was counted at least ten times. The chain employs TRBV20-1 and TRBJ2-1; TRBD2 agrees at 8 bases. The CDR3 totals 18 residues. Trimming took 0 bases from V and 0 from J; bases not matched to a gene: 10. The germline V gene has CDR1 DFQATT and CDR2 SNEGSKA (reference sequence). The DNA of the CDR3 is TGCAGTGCTAGAGATATGGCTAGCGGGTCCAGCTCCTACAATGAGCAGTTCTTC. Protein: CSARDMASGSSSYNEQFF.

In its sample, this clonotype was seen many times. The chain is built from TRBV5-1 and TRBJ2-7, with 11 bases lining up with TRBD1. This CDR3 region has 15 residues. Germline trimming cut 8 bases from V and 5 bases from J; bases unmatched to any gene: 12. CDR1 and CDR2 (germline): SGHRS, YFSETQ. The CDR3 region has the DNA TGCGCCAGTACGGCCCCGGACAGGGGGCTCAACGAGCAGTACTTC. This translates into CASTAPDRGLNEQYF. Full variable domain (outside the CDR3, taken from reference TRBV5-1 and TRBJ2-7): KAGVTQTPRYLIKTRGQQVTLSCSPISGHRSVSWYQQTPGQGLQFLFEYFSETQRNKGNFPGRFSGRQFSNSRSEMNVSTLELGDSALYLCASTAPDRGLNEQYFGPGTRLTVT.

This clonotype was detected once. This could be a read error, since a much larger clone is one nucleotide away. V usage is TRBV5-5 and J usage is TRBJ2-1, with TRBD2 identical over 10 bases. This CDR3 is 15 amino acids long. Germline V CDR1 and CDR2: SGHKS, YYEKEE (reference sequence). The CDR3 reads CVSSLSGGASNEQFF. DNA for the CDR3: TGTGTCAGCAGCTTAAGCGGGGGGGCCTCGAATGAGCAGTTCTTC.

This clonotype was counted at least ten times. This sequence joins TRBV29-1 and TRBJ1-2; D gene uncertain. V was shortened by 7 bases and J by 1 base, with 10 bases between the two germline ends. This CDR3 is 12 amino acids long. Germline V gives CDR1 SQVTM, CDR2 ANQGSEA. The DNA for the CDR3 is TGCAGCGCTGCTCCCGATAACTATGGCTACACCTTC. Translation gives CSAAPDNYGYTF.

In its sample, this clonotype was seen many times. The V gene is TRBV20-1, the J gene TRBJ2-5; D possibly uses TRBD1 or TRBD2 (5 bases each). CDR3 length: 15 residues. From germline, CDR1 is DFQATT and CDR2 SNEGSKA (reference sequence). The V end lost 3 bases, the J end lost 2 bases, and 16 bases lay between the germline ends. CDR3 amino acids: CSASLTGTRQETQYF. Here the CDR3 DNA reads TGCAGTGCTAGCCTTACCGGGACGCGGCAAGAGACCCAGTACTTC.

The DNA for the CDR3 is TGCGCCAGCACCCTCTCCCCCGAGAGATCCTACGAGCAGTACGTC. Protein product: CASTLSPERSYEQYV. V is TRBV5-1 and J is TRBJ2-7; D is undetermined. The CDR3 has 15 residues. V was trimmed by 6 bases and J by 1 base, leaving 17 bases between them. Germline loops: CDR1 SGHRS, CDR2 YFSETQ.

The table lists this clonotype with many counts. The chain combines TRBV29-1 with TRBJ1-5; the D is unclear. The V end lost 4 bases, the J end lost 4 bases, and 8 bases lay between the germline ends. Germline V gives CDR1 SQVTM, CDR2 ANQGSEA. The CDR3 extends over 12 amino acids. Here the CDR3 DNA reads TGCAGCGTTGTTTGGGGAAATCAGCCCCAGCATTTT. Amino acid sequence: CSVVWGNQPQHF.

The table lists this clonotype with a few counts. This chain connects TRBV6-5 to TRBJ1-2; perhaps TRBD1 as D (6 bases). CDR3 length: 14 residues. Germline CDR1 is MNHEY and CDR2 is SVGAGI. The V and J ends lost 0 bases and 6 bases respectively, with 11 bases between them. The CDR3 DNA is TGTGCCAGCAGTTACTCGCAGGGGAGGAATGGCTACACCTTC. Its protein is CASSYSQGRNGYTF.

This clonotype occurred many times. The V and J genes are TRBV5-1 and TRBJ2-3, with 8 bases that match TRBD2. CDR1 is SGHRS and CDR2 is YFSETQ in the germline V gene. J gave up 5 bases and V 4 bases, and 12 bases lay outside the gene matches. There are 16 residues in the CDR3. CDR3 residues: CASSPRLAGPGDTQYF. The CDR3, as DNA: TGCGCCAGCAGCCCTCGTCTAGCGGGCCCCGGAGATACGCAGTATTTT.

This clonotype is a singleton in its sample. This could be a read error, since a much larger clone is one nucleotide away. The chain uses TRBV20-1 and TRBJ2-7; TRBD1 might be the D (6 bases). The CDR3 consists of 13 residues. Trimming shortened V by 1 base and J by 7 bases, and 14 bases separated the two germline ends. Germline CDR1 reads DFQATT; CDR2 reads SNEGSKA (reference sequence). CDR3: CSARGPQGGEQYF. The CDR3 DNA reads TGCAGTGCTAGAGGCCCACAGGGTGGAGAGCAGTACTTC.

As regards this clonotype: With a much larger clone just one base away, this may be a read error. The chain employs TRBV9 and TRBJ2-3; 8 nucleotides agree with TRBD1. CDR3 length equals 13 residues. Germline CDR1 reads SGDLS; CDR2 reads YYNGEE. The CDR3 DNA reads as TGTGCCAGCAGCACTCAACAGGGGGATATGCAGTATTTT. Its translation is CASSTQQGDMQYF.

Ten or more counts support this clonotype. Here the CDR3 reads CASSYGTGTNEQFF. DNA for the CDR3: TGCGCCAGCAGCTACGGGACAGGAACTAATGAGCAGTTCTTC. The gene calls are TRBV5-1 and TRBJ2-1; TRBD1 matches at 8 bases. The CDR3 runs 14 residues. Trimming removed 3 bases from V and 7 bases from J; junction bases left unmatched: 6. Germline V gene data show CDR1 as SGHRS and CDR2 as YFSETQ.

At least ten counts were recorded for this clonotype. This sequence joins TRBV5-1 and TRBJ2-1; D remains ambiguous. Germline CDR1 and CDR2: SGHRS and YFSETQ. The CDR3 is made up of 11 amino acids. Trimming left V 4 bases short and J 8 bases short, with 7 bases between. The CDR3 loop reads CASSQLDEQFF. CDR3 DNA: TGCGCCAGCAGCCAGTTAGATGAGCAGTTCTTC. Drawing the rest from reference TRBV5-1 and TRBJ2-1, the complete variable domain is KAGVTQTPRYLIKTRGQQVTLSCSPISGHRSVSWYQQTPGQGLQFLFEYFSETQRNKGNFPGRFSGRQFSNSRSEMNVSTLELGDSALYLCASSQLDEQFFGPGTRLTVL.

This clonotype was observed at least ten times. The CDR3 DNA reads as TGCAGCGTTCAAACAGGGACAGATACGCAGTATTTT. Protein product: CSVQTGTDTQYF. The chain carries TRBV29-1 and TRBJ2-3; tentatively, D is TRBD1 (6 bases). The CDR3 extends over 12 amino acids. V was shortened by 5 bases and J by 3 bases, with 9 bases between the two germline ends. Germline assignment: CDR1 SQVTM and CDR2 ANQGSEA.